This TCR beta chain was sequenced during a study of cytomegalovirus exposure and HLA in healthy donors. Whole-study findings and limits: A later analysis linked a missense DCLRE1C variant to TCR beta V- and J-gene trimming. CMV serostatus was the only immune exposure information that was available.

Germline V CDR1 and CDR2: LNHDA, SQIVND (reference sequence). Trimming left V 1 base short and J 3 bases short, with 12 bases between. The CDR3 length is 15 residues. Comment on this clone: Its antigen is not known.

PCR was performed using 60 Vbeta and 13 Jbeta primers. This table comes from immunoSEQ multiplex PCR, and its TCRdb copy is limited to in-frame clones, with some not included. The sample has 100,000 to 150,000 clones; around three quarters are singletons. V is TRBV19 and J is TRBJ2-5, with D possibly matching TRBD1 (5 bases). The TCR sequence derives from a human donor in good health. The sequencing sample was made of PBMCs. This CDR3 reads CASSIGSVGEETQYF. For the CDR3, the DNA is TGTGCCAGTAGTATAGGATCGGTAGGGGAAGAGACCCAGTACTTC.